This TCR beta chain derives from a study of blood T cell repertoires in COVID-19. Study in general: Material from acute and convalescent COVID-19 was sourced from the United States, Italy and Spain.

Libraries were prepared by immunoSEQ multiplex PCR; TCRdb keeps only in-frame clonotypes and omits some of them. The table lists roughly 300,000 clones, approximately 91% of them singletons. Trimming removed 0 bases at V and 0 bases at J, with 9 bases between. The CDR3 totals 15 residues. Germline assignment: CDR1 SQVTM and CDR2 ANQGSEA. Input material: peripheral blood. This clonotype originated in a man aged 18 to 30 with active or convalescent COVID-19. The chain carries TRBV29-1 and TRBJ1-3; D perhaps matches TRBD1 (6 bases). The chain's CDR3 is CSVEDLQGSGNTIYF. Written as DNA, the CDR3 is TGCAGCGTTGAAGATCTACAGGGCTCTGGAAACACCATATATTTT.